These T cell receptor beta chains were read from a single sample in a study of CD8 T cells in ankylosing spondylitis. TCRdb passed the 5' RACE reads through MiXCR, listing each CDR3 protein once. The sample lists 150,000 to 200,000 distinct CDR3 sequences; around a tenth were seen once. Sequencing used blood, either unsorted or a sorted T cell fraction (not recorded which). The receptors were sampled from a female donor with ankylosing spondylitis or in good health (not recorded which). The CDR3 runs from the conserved cysteine through the conserved F or W. The D gene is left open where the match is weak.

v_call d_call cdr3_aa
TRBV12-3/TRBV12-4 NA CASSSGTPYTQYF
TRBV27 TRBD1 CASSSRTGVGYTF
TRBV19 NA CASSTHGATNEKLFF
TRBV2 TRBD1 CASEATGRYEQYF
TRBV7-7 TRBD1 CASSVGTGGYEQYF
TRBV6-2/TRBV6-3 TRBD2 CASRLRLAGDNEQFF
TRBV27 TRBD2 CASSSVAGGYEQYF
TRBV24-1 NA CATAESSLADTQYF
TRBV27 NA CASSRPPGFDDNEQFF
TRBV4-3 NA CASSPSGYDNEQFF
TRBV15 TRBD2 CATSRLAGGHNEQFF
TRBV30 NA CAWRKTIYNDEQFF
TRBV27 TRBD1 CASSFSGGYTEAFF
TRBV21-1 NA CASSKGKKHGYTF
TRBV5-6 TRBD2 CASSLASGRFSSNTGELFF
TRBV6-6 NA CASRSTSNEQFF
TRBV10-1 NA CASSEYSGSNTIYF
TRBV3-1 TRBD1 CASSADRGLTEAFF
TRBV2 NA CASSDRQKLGAIYF
TRBV27 NA CASSPPAGGDNEQFF
TRBV4-3 TRBD2 CASSQAGRVGELFF
TRBV24-1 NA CATQDVDYGYTF
TRBV28 NA CASVPGTQSSGNTIYF
TRBV28 TRBD2 CASSLFLAGIPGQYF
TRBV7-9 NA CASSPSVNRLAVYEQYF
TRBV10-3 NA CAIRVDSYNEQFF
TRBV25-1 TRBD1 CASSDWGTADEQYF
TRBV11-2 NA CASSLDTYTEAFF
TRBV28 NA CASTEGGYEQYF
TRBV29-1 NA CSAAPREGRDGYTF
TRBV20-1 TRBD2 CSASGLAGDFDTGELFF
TRBV6-1 NA CASTRLVVVDTQYF
TRBV7-3 NA CASSLSLSLTDTQYF
TRBV7-2 TRBD2 CASSLVPGGTGELFF
TRBV5-1 NA CASSFRTEETQYF
TRBV19 NA CASSIKETGAYEQYF
TRBV7-9 TRBD1 CASSLNRGEETQYF
TRBV12-3/TRBV12-4 TRBD2 CASSVGLAGLYEQYF
TRBV28 NA CASSHTGTNTEAFF
TRBV5-6 NA CASSPTGRNQETQYF
TRBV20-1 NA CSAETDSPYEQYF
TRBV20-1 NA CSATPLNRFSEGQYF
TRBV7-9 TRBD1 CASSLGPGQGYEQYF
TRBV11-2 NA CASSLHTGGYNEQFF
TRBV7-6 TRBD2 CASSPRTSGRSKETQYF
TRBV29-1 TRBD2 CSVALAGGVDEQFF
TRBV2 NA CASSETPSAQYF
TRBV9 TRBD2 CASSHPGTSGRAFTDTQYF
TRBV4-3 TRBD2 CASSLRLAENYEQYF
TRBV5-5 NA CASSWVDSYEQYF
TRBV11-3 NA CASSLEQGREQYF
TRBV20-1 NA CSARGTRLSRYEQYF
TRBV28 TRBD2 CASSGGLAGGGILYEQYF
TRBV9 NA CASSPGVGTEAFF
TRBV5-6 NA CASSRGVGSGGYTF